This is a list of T cell receptor beta chains from one sample in a study of T-cell reconstitution after alpha-beta-depleted transplantation in children. TCRdb used MiXCR to reprocess the PCR reads, holding one entry per CDR3 protein. In the table there are 200,000 to 250,000 distinct CDR3 sequences, roughly 10% of which are singletons. Sequenced material: PBMCs from the stem cell graft donor, taken from the stem cell graft. All receptors derive from a human donor who donated a stem cell graft to a child with acute lymphoblastic leukemia. Each CDR3 is given without its conserved first and last residue.

TRBJ2-3 | TRBV12-3/TRBV12-4 | ASSPDRNTDTQY
TRBJ2-7 | TRBV12-3/TRBV12-4 | ASSFVGTGESAQY
TRBJ2-5 | TRBV28 | ASSHGGGVQETQY
TRBJ2-3 | TRBV4-2 | ASSQEGGPADTQY
TRBJ1-4 | TRBV5-1 | ASSLSTGGGNEKLF
TRBJ2-3 | TRBV4-1 | ASSRDTGTGATDTQY
TRBJ2-2 | TRBV24-1 | ATTKGVTGELF
TRBJ2-2 | TRBV7-9 | ASHHPGTNTGELF
TRBJ2-2 | TRBV6-1 | ASSRFSGGANTGELF
TRBJ1-5 | TRBV20-1 | SARADRGNQPQH
TRBJ2-1 | TRBV12-3/TRBV12-4 | ASSLGDRGYNEQF
TRBJ1-2 | TRBV2 | ASSIGLGYGYT
TRBJ2-5 | TRBV29-1 | SARAGGRETQY
TRBJ1-2 | TRBV20-1 | SARLDRGIYGYT
TRBJ1-6 | TRBV6-5 | ASSYNEGRPGSPLH
TRBJ2-7 | TRBV20-1 | SAKRLAGPPHPTSYEQY